This T cell receptor (beta chain) was sequenced in a study of PD-L1 blockade in urothelial cancer (TCRdb year 2017). Turning to the overall study: Every patient began therapy in 2014 and was given atezolizumab 1,200 mg intravenously every 3 weeks. Nine patients achieved durable clinical benefit and around 19 did not. An ECOG performance status of 0 or 1 was recorded for the patients, and 0 to 3 prior chemotherapy regimens had been received by the patients. Blood samples gave median yields of around 150,000 T cells and 82,636 unique TCRs, along with a median clonality of 0.080. The study, an exploratory multi-omic analysis, examined somatic, immune and clinical correlates of response to PD-L1 blockade with atezolizumab in urothelial cancer. Pretreatment tumor samples and matched peripheral blood, collected serially before and after atezolizumab treatment, underwent TCR sequencing. Under 30 patients had pretreatment blood TCR-seq, about 25 had at least one posttreatment blood collection, and about 25 had tumor TCR-seq. Blood samples were analyzed at 3 weeks after treatment start (second dose) and at 6 weeks after treatment start. Whole exome sequencing and RNA sequencing of pretreatment tumors were performed alongside TCR sequencing in the same patients. Durable clinical benefit was defined as a progression-free survival longer than 6 months, and TCR features were additionally tested against progression-free survival and overall survival. About 90% of the roughly 29 patients were males with bladder-origin urothelial cancer, and about 65% of the roughly 30 reported a prior smoking history. Study-wide findings and limitations: Among patients with durable benefit, tumor-associated TCR clones showed greater expansion in peripheral blood 3 weeks after treatment started (n ≈ 20, p = 0.022). Improved progression-free and overall survival was found to be associated with pretreatment peripheral blood TCR clonality below the median. Because of the small sample size (n ≈ 30) and the many exploratory analyses performed, the results are intended to be regarded as hypothesis-generating.

To estimate absolute template abundance from read counts, synthetic TCR analog templates were spiked into each PCR. The immunoSEQ assay was used to amplify TCRbeta CDR3 regions from genomic DNA with bias-controlled V and J gene primers. Sequencing of rearranged TCRbeta segments was done at approximately 20X coverage. On the authors' methods: Clustering was used to correct sequencing errors, and CDR3s were annotated against IMGT so that V, D and J genes could be assigned. Downstream analyses used only productive TCRbeta rearrangements and left out out-of-frame or stop-codon sequences. Clonality was calculated as one minus the Shannon entropy normalized by the log of the number of unique productive sequences. Clones differing between time points or between blood and tumor were identified using Fisher's exact test with Benjamini-Hochberg correction, with an adjusted p below 0.01 applied as the threshold. Held by TCRdb, this immuneACCESS table contains in-frame sequences only and omits some clones. Under half of the omission traces to an unresolved V gene where checked; the cause of the rest is unknown. The V and J calls and clone size come from that table; D and trimming were worked out from the DNA. The sample records just under 30,000 clones, about 88% of which are singletons. The ten largest clones represent 1.8% of the sample.

Comment on this clone: It lacks a known antigen. No much larger clonotype is one base removed from it; base qualities were not supplied.

A total of around 30 patients with locally advanced or metastatic urothelial carcinoma, treated at Memorial Sloan Kettering on a trial protocol, made up the cohort. Peripheral blood mononuclear cells were collected pretreatment and during treatment, with between 1 and 8 total time points per patient. The Qiagen DNeasy Blood extraction kit was used to purify genomic DNA from total PBMCs and from tumor samples. PBMCs were collected pretreatment and during treatment, and were isolated and stored as previously described. This receptor was identified in a man aged 45-60 years with urothelial cancer. Sequencing was performed on PBMCs, taken around atezolizumab (anti-PD-L1) treatment.

Read as DNA, the sequence is TGTGCCAGCAGCCACAGACAGACCCTCCAAGAGACCCAGTACTTC. Translated, it reads CASSHRQTLQETQYF. The chain joins TRBV5-6 to TRBJ2-5; TRBD1 is perhaps the D gene, given 5 matching bases. Counted from cysteine to phenylalanine, this CDR3 has 15 amino acids. Only the CDR3 region is kept as DNA, spanning 45 bases read in frame from base 1. CDR1 and CDR2 were assigned from the germline V gene as SGHDT and YYEEEE. Trimming removed 4 bases from V and 1 base from J, leaving 14 bases between the germline ends.